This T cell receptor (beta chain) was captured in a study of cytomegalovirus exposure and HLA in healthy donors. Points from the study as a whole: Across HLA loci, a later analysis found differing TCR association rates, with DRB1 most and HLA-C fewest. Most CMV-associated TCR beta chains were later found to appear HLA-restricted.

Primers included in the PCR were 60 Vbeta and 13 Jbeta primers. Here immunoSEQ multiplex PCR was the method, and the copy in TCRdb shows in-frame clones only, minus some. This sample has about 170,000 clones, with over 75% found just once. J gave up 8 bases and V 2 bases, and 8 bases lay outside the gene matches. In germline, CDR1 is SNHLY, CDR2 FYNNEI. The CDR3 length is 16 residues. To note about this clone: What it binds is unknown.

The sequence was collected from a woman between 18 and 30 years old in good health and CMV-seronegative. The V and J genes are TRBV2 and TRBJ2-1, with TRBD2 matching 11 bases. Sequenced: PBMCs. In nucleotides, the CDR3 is TGTGCCAGCAGTGAAATTAGCGGGGGGGCCTTCCATGAGCAGTTCTTC. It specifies CASSEISGGAFHEQFF.